This entry is about one TCR beta chain. No antigen is known for it. The junction and the germline gene differ at one end; a read error may be behind it. TCR alpha and beta CDR3 regions were amplified from RNA using iRepertoire nested multiplex PCR. Input was about 85-400 ng of tissue mRNA or PBMC total RNA. TCRdb recomputed calls from the multiplex PCR reads with MiXCR, one row per CDR3 protein. The sample contains 170,000 or so distinct CDR3 sequences, about 47% of which appear only once. This record belongs to a study of glioma-infiltrating T cells. Germline assignment: CDR1 SGHNT and CDR2 YYREEE (reference sequence). The CDR3 runs to 15 residues. Study conclusions and caveats: Only very few CDR3 sequences appeared in both tissue and blood. Gliomas, especially low-grade, showed above-expected tissue-blood divergence; non-neoplastic patients showed below.

The specimen was glioma tissue, nonneoplastic brain tissue, or PBMCs (not recorded which). The chain employs TRBV5-4 and TRBJ2-1; TRBD2 matches 7 bases. The receptor's source is a human donor with low-grade glioma or glioblastoma, undergoing nonglioma brain surgery, or in good health (not recorded which). The CDR3 protein is CASSPSGDSYDEQFF. The CDR3 nucleotides read TGTGCCAGCAGCCCTAGCGGCGACTCCTACGATGAGCAGTTCTTC.